Presented here are 22 T cell receptor beta chains from one specimen sequenced in a study of blood T cell repertoires in COVID-19. The assay was immunoSEQ multiplex PCR, and TCRdb's table has in-frame clones only and misses some. This sample has under 150,000 clones, with approximately 86% found just once. The source material was PBMCs or T cells enriched from blood (not recorded which). These receptors were obtained from a woman in her forties who had recovered from COVID-19.

V gene TRBV27 combines with J gene TRBJ1-5, with 7 nucleotides matching TRBD1. Germline lookup yields CDR1 MNHEY and CDR2 SMNVEV (reference sequence). V lost 8 bases, J lost 5 bases, and 12 bases stayed unmatched. The CDR3 totals 15 residues. The CDR3 is CASAPGDSLYQPQHF. For the CDR3, the DNA is TGTGCCAGCGCCCCCGGGGACAGTTTATATCAGCCCCAGCATTTT.

The rearrangement joins TRBV2 to TRBJ2-1; D gene unclear. V gave up 1 base and J gave up 10 bases, with 14 bases separating them. Germline CDR1 and CDR2: SNHLY and FYNNEI. The CDR3 covers 14 residues. CDR3 bases: TGTGCCAGCAGTGAAGGTGTCCCAGGTAAAGAGCAGTTCTTC. This gives the protein CASSEGVPGKEQFF.

V and J are TRBV18 and TRBJ2-1, with TRBD2 matching over 7 bases. Trimming at V came to 3 bases and at J to 3 bases, leaving 11 bases not matched to a gene. The germline V gene has CDR1 KGHSH and CDR2 LQKENI. The CDR3 totals 17 residues. The CDR3 DNA sequence: TGTGCCAGCTCACCGCCCAACGACGGGAGGAACTACAATGAGCAGTTCTTC. The encoded protein is CASSPPNDGRNYNEQFF.

This clone is a singleton in its sample. The rearrangement uses TRBV27 and TRBJ1-1; 7 nucleotides match TRBD1. The CDR3 runs 13 residues. Per the germline V gene, CDR1 is MNHEY and CDR2 is SMNVEV (reference sequence). The ends lost 0 bases at V and 10 bases at J; junction bases unmatched: 5. The CDR3 here is CASSLSQGRLAFF. CDR3 in DNA: TGTGCCAGCAGTTTATCACAGGGGAGATTAGCTTTCTTT.

The CDR3 nucleotides are TGTGCCAGCACCTTAGGACAGGGGCGTGAAAAACTGTTTTTT. As protein: CASTLGQGREKLFF. The V and J genes are TRBV5-8 and TRBJ1-4, with 9 bases that match TRBD1. CDR1 and CDR2 (germline): SGHTS, YDEGEE. This CDR3 comprises 14 residues. J was trimmed by 7 bases and V by 6 bases; bases with no gene match: 7.

The chain uses TRBV30 and TRBJ2-3; 8 bases are shared with TRBD2. This CDR3 comprises 15 residues. V dropped 0 bases and J dropped 4; count of bases not matched to a gene: 6. Germline V gene data show CDR1 as GTSNPN and CDR2 as SVGIG (reference sequence). DNA for the CDR3: TGTGCCTGGAGTGTACAGAGCGGGAGCGCAGATACGCAGTATTTT. This codes for CAWSVQSGSADTQYF.

CDR3: CASIGEEGFRTGELFF. CDR3 in DNA: TGTGCCAGCATCGGAGAAGAAGGATTCCGCACCGGGGAGCTGTTTTTT. V and J are TRBV2 and TRBJ2-2; D gene ambiguous. Trimming took off 7 bases at V and 4 bases at J, with 19 bases between the two ends. The germline CDR1 and CDR2 sequences are SNHLY and FYNNEI. This CDR3 is built from 16 residues.

The chain couples TRBV19 to TRBJ2-3, with D possibly matching TRBD2 (5 bases). Per the germline V gene, CDR1 is LNHDA and CDR2 is SQIVND (reference sequence). The CDR3 has 13 amino acids. Trimming shortened V by 4 bases and J by 5 bases, and 10 bases separated the two germline ends. The CDR3 DNA is TGTGCCAGTAGTAAGGGAGATAGAGATACGCAGTATTTT. Protein sequence: CASSKGDRDTQYF.

The V call is TRBV11-2, the J call TRBJ1-4, with 8 bases matching TRBD1. Germline V gene sequence: CDR1 SGHAT, CDR2 FQNNGV. V gave up 6 bases and J gave up 7 bases; unmatched junction bases: 7. This CDR3 is 14 amino acids long. CDR3 sequence reads: CASSRTGITEKLFF. CDR3 sequence (DNA): TGTGCCAGCAGTAGGACAGGGATAACTGAAAAACTGTTTTTT.

The genes are TRBV19 and TRBJ1-6; 8 bases fit TRBD1. Germline V gene sequence: CDR1 LNHDA, CDR2 SQIVND (reference sequence). The CDR3 runs to 16 residues. V shed 7 bases and J 11 bases; nucleotides not matched to a gene: 16. The CDR3 DNA is TGTGCCAGTACCATTAACCGCGGACAGGGAGGCGCACCCCTCCACTTT. Translating it yields CASTINRGQGGAPLHF.

The chain is built from TRBV10-1 and TRBJ2-7; D call uncertain. The CDR3 runs 14 residues. Deletions cut 2 bases from V and 2 bases from J, with 10 bases between. Germline assignment: CDR1 WNHNN and CDR2 SYGVQD (reference sequence). Written as DNA, the CDR3 is TGCGCCAGCAGTGAGGACAATAGTCCCTACGAGCAGTACTTC. The encoded protein is CASSEDNSPYEQYF.

This clone was counted a few times. V and J are TRBV29-1 and TRBJ2-3; 10 bases match TRBD2. V trimming: 2 bases; J trimming: 4 bases; junction bases outside the gene matches: 9. Germline CDR1 and CDR2: SQVTM and ANQGSEA. This CDR3 is built from 16 residues. CDR3 region: CSVEHRAGGLSDTQYF. CDR3 bases: TGCAGCGTTGAACACAGAGCGGGGGGGCTTTCAGATACGCAGTATTTT.

The chain joins TRBV5-4 to TRBJ2-5; no reliable D call. The germline V gene encodes CDR1 SGHNT and CDR2 YYREEE (reference sequence). The CDR3 length is 14 residues. V shed 4 bases and J shed 1 base, with 11 bases lying between them. The CDR3 loop is CASSPTSAQETQYF. The CDR3 bases are TGTGCCAGCAGCCCTACCAGCGCCCAAGAGACCCAGTACTTC. Looking up the rest from reference TRBV5-4 and TRBJ2-5 gives the full variable domain: ETGVTQSPTHLIKTRGQQVTLRCSSQSGHNTVSWYQQALGQGPQFIFQYYREEENGRGNFPPRFSGLQFPNYSSELNVNALELDDSALYLCASSPTSAQETQYFGPGTRLLVL.

Here the CDR3 DNA reads TGTGCCAGCAGCTTAAATGTAGCAGGGGCCGGGGAGCTGTTTTTT. Its protein product is CASSLNVAGAGELFF. The V and J genes are TRBV7-3 and TRBJ2-2, with D maybe TRBD1 (6 bases). This CDR3 comprises 15 residues. Per the germline V gene, CDR1 is SGHTA and CDR2 is FQGTGA. V was pared by 1 base and J by 6 bases, with 12 bases between.

Turning to this clone: The sample contains more than one DNA sequence encoding this CDR3. This chain connects TRBV19 to TRBJ1-1, with D hard to call. The ends were cut back, 3 bases at V and 0 bases at J, with 5 bases in the middle. The germline V gene has CDR1 LNHDA and CDR2 SQIVND (reference sequence). The CDR3 is made up of 13 amino acids. CDR3 nucleotide sequence: TGTGCCAGTAGTATCTCGGTGAACACTGAAGCTTTCTTT. Residues: CASSISVNTEAFF.

This clone is a singleton in its sample. V gene TRBV6-1 combines with J gene TRBJ2-7; D remains ambiguous. The CDR3 runs to 14 residues. The ends were cut back, 3 bases at V and 0 bases at J, with 9 bases in the middle. Germline lookup yields CDR1 MNHNS and CDR2 SASEGT. CDR3: CASSEKWSSYEQYF. The CDR3 DNA reads as TGTGCCAGCAGTGAGAAATGGAGCTCCTACGAGCAGTACTTC.

This rearrangement joins TRBV28 to TRBJ2-3; 15 bases agree with TRBD2. Trimming removed 3 bases from V and 3 bases from J; junction bases left unmatched: 4. Germline loops: CDR1 MDHEN, CDR2 SYDVKM. The CDR3 consists of 17 residues. The CDR3 nucleotides are TGTGCCAGCAGTTTCCCCGGGACTAGCGGGAGGACAGATACGCAGTATTTT. It encodes CASSFPGTSGRTDTQYF.

The rearrangement uses TRBV4-1 and TRBJ2-7; 8 nucleotides align to TRBD2. The trim removed 4 bases at V and 1 base at J, leaving 9 bases unmatched. Germline-derived CDR1 and CDR2 are MGHRA and YSYEKL. The CDR3 is made up of 16 amino acids. CDR3 amino acids: CASSRPTSGTSYEQYF. The CDR3 nucleotides are TGCGCCAGCAGCCGTCCTACTAGCGGAACTTCCTACGAGCAGTACTTC.

The rearrangement links TRBV6-2 or TRBV6-3 to TRBJ1-5; D ambiguous. V lost 2 bases, J lost 0 bases, and 5 bases lay in between. Germline V gene lookup returns CDR1 MNHEY and CDR2 SVGEGT. This CDR3 region has 14 residues. This CDR3 is CASSYGSSNQPQHF. CDR3 sequence (DNA): TGTGCCAGCAGTTACGGCAGTAGCAATCAGCCCCAGCATTTT.

V usage is TRBV6-5 and J usage is TRBJ2-2, with 9 bases fitting TRBD2. The CDR3 totals 14 residues. Trimming at V came to 8 bases and at J to 4 bases, leaving 5 bases not matched to a gene. Germline CDR1 is MNHEY and CDR2 is SVGAGI. The CDR3 DNA reads TGTGCCAGCGGGCTAGCGGGAAGCACCGGGGAGCTGTTTTTT. As protein: CASGLAGSTGELFF.

The rearrangement joins TRBV5-1 to TRBJ1-1, with no clear D. The V gene lost 4 bases and the J gene lost 0 bases, with 7 bases spanning the gap. Germline-derived CDR1 and CDR2 are SGHRS and YFSETQ. The CDR3 covers 13 residues. CDR3 sequence reads: CASSPFLNTEAFF. Written as DNA, the CDR3 is TGCGCCAGCAGCCCCTTTCTGAACACTGAAGCTTTCTTT.

The rearrangement joins TRBV6-5 to TRBJ2-1; D is unclear. The V and J ends lost 6 bases and 3 bases respectively, with 15 bases between them. Germline V gives CDR1 MNHEY, CDR2 SVGAGI. The CDR3 covers 15 residues. The CDR3 spells CASSIQIRHYNEQFF. The CDR3 DNA reads as TGTGCCAGCAGCATTCAGATCCGCCACTACAATGAGCAGTTCTTC.